The 13 T cell receptor beta chains in this list originate from one sample, sequenced in a study of brain T cells in children with intractable seizures. Using immunoSEQ multiplex PCR, the repertoire was profiled, and TCRdb retains in-frame clones only, with some absent. The table has fewer than 150,000 clones, approximately 94% seen once. The sequences come from peripheral blood, collected at surgery. The source is a boy under two years old with hemimegalencephaly and intractable seizures.

Turning to this clone: The germline gene is not matched at one end of the junction; a read error may be the cause. The chain is built from TRBV9 and TRBJ2-1; 13 bases are a match to TRBD2. The CDR3 loop spans 16 amino acids. Germline lookup yields CDR1 SGDLS and CDR2 YYNGEE. The CDR3 DNA is TGTGCCAGCAGCGTAGATTCGGCTTTGGGACTAGCGGGAAAGGTCTTC. Its translation is CASSVDSALGLAGKVF.

The chain carries TRBV5-1 and TRBJ2-7, with 7 nucleotides matching TRBD1. This CDR3 contains 13 residues. Germline CDR1 reads SGHRS; CDR2 reads YFSETQ. V lost 6 bases to trimming and J lost 1 base; unmatched junction nucleotides: 4. The CDR3 loop reads CASTRQGSYEQYF. The CDR3 region has the DNA TGCGCCAGCACCCGACAGGGATCCTACGAGCAGTACTTC. The full variable domain, its missing parts supplied by reference TRBV5-1 and TRBJ2-7, is KAGVTQTPRYLIKTRGQQVTLSCSPISGHRSVSWYQQTPGQGLQFLFEYFSETQRNKGNFPGRFSGRQFSNSRSEMNVSTLELGDSALYLCASTRQGSYEQYFGPGTRLTVT.

This sequence joins TRBV19 and TRBJ2-7; D not certain. With 6 bases removed from V and 3 bases from J, the gap between germline ends came to 0 bases. This CDR3 spans 9 amino acids. Germline V gene data show CDR1 as LNHDA and CDR2 as SQIVND (reference sequence). CDR3 amino acids: CASSYEQYF. In DNA, the CDR3 is TGTGCCAGTAGCTACGAGCAGTACTTC.

The CDR3 reads CASSLGVPLTSGSTDTQYF. The CDR3 DNA reads TGTGCCAGCAGCTTAGGAGTCCCATTAACTAGCGGTAGCACAGATACGCAGTATTTT. V is TRBV11-2 and J is TRBJ2-3, with TRBD2 identical over 8 bases. The CDR3 is 19 residues long. Germline assignment: CDR1 SGHAT and CDR2 FQNNGV. Germline trimming cut 1 base from V and 0 bases from J; bases unmatched to any gene: 12. Using reference TRBV11-2 and TRBJ2-3 for the parts outside the CDR3, the full variable domain is EAGVAQSPRYKIIEKRQSVAFWCNPISGHATLYWYQQILGQGPKLLIQFQNNGVVDDSQLPKDRFSAERLKGVDSTLKIQPAKLEDSAVYLCASSLGVPLTSGSTDTQYFGPGTRLTVL.

V usage is TRBV7-8 and J usage is TRBJ2-1; D possibly corresponds to TRBD1 (5 bases). The CDR3 is made up of 14 amino acids. Germline CDR1 is SGHVS and CDR2 is FQNEAQ. Trimming removed 3 bases from V and 4 bases from J, with 10 bases in between. The chain's CDR3 is CASSFRQLYNEQFF. The CDR3 DNA reads TGTGCCAGCAGCTTTCGACAGTTATACAATGAGCAGTTCTTC.

The chain uses TRBV5-1 and TRBJ2-5, with 7 bases lining up with TRBD2. V lost 9 bases, J lost 4 bases, and 15 bases stayed unmatched. CDR1 is SGHRS, CDR2 YFSETQ, per germline. This CDR3 region has 15 residues. The CDR3: CATARLAAWGETQYF. In nucleotides, the CDR3 is TGCGCCACCGCCAGACTAGCCGCCTGGGGAGAGACCCAGTACTTC.

This chain joins TRBV4-1 and TRBJ2-1; D assignment may be TRBD1 or TRBD2 (6 bases each). With 4 bases removed from V and 4 bases from J, the gap between germline ends came to 11 bases. The CDR3 runs 14 residues. Germline V CDR1 and CDR2: MGHRA, YSYEKL. This chain's CDR3 is CASSLEGGYNEQFF. CDR3 coding DNA: TGCGCCAGCAGCCTCGAAGGGGGGTACAATGAGCAGTTCTTC.

The gene calls are TRBV5-1 and TRBJ1-4; D remains unclear. This CDR3 is built from 15 residues. V was shortened by 2 bases and J by 3 bases, with 11 bases between the two germline ends. Per germline, CDR1 SGHRS and CDR2 YFSETQ. Written as DNA, the CDR3 is TGCGCCAGCAGCTTTCTGAGGGAGGCTAATGAAAAACTGTTTTTT. Protein sequence: CASSFLREANEKLFF.

The rearrangement uses TRBV7-2 and TRBJ2-4; D is ambiguous. The V end lost 5 bases, the J end lost 1 base, and 6 bases lay between the germline ends. The CDR3 has 13 residues. Germline CDR1 reads SGHTA; CDR2 reads FQGNSA. CDR3 coding DNA: TGTGCCAGCAGCCTTGGGGCCAAAAACATTCAGTACTTC. It specifies CASSLGAKNIQYF.

This sequence joins TRBV19 and TRBJ1-2; TRBD1 matches at 12 bases. With V trimmed by 6 bases and J by 4 bases, 6 bases remained unmatched. The CDR3 consists of 15 residues. Germline-derived CDR1 and CDR2 are LNHDA and SQIVND (reference sequence). CDR3 amino acids: CASSPWDRGLYGYTF. As DNA, the CDR3 is TGTGCCAGTAGCCCATGGGACAGGGGGCTCTATGGCTACACCTTC.

The J gene is TRBJ2-7, the V gene TRBV7-2; perhaps TRBD1 as D (6 bases). The V and J ends lost 5 bases and 2 bases respectively, with 19 bases between them. In germline, CDR1 is SGHTA, CDR2 FQGNSA. This CDR3 is built from 16 residues. The CDR3 DNA sequence: TGTGCCAGCAGCCGCACCGGGACATTCAACCCCTACGAGCAGTACTTC. The encoded protein is CASSRTGTFNPYEQYF.

The chain joins TRBV2 to TRBJ1-5; D is perhaps TRBD1 (6 bases). Trimming stripped 0 bases from V and 4 bases from J, with 22 bases between. CDR1 is SNHLY and CDR2 is FYNNEI in the germline V gene. The CDR3 is 19 residues long. The CDR3 protein is CASSEAPVGGACSNQPQHF. The CDR3 nucleotides read TGTGCCAGCAGTGAAGCCCCGGTTGGGGGGGCGTGTAGTAATCAGCCCCAGCATTTT.

V usage is TRBV6-1 and J usage is TRBJ2-3; 11 bases are shared with TRBD2. V shed 4 bases and J 0 bases; nucleotides not matched to a gene: 12. This CDR3 region has 19 residues. Germline V gene sequence: CDR1 MNHNS, CDR2 SASEGT. The CDR3 sequence: CASSATPLAGVGSTDTQYF. The CDR3 DNA reads TGTGCCAGCAGTGCAACCCCACTAGCGGGAGTGGGGAGCACAGATACGCAGTATTTT.